Listed below are T cell receptor beta chains from one sample, sequenced in a study of human T cells and chemical hapten exposure. In TCRdb, the RACE reads were re-called with MiXCR into one record per CDR3 protein. The sample has tens of thousands of distinct CDR3 sequences; 5.5% are singletons. Input material: whole blood. The receptors come from a human donor in good health. Some clones in this sample may be carry-over from other donors' samples. CDR3s include the opening cysteine and the closing phenylalanine or tryptophan. D genes are given only for firm matches. A row's size may be missing; if present it is once, few, many or a size class.

D: .; size: few; V: TRBV10-3; J: TRBJ1-1; DNA: TGTGCCATCAGTGAGAAAGACACTGAAGCTTTCTTT; CDR3: CAISEKDTEAFF
D: .; size: few; V: TRBV6-1; J: TRBJ2-1; DNA: TGTGCCAGCAGTGAAGTATACAATGAGCAGTTCTTC; CDR3: CASSEVYNEQFF
D: .; size: many; V: TRBV29-1; J: TRBJ2-1; DNA: TGCAGCGTCCTGGGGGGATTTGAGGTCGATGAGCAGTTCTTC; CDR3: CSVLGGFEVDEQFF
D: .; size: many; V: TRBV14; J: TRBJ1-2; DNA: TGTGCCAGCAGCCAAGGGCCCGCCCAGGGCTATGGCTACACCTTC; CDR3: CASSQGPAQGYGYTF
D: .; size: many; V: TRBV30; J: TRBJ2-3; DNA: TGTGCCTGGAGTGTACTTGGGGCCAGCACAGATACGCAGTATTTT; CDR3: CAWSVLGASTDTQYF
D: .; size: many; V: TRBV27; J: TRBJ1-2; DNA: TGTGCCAGCAGTTTGGGCGGGGGAGATTATGGCTACACCTTC; CDR3: CASSLGGGDYGYTF
D: TRBD2; size: many; V: TRBV10-1; J: TRBJ2-4; DNA: TGCGCCAGCAGTGACCCTGGACTAGCTTACATTCAGTACTTC; CDR3: CASSDPGLAYIQYF
D: .; size: many; V: TRBV12-3/TRBV12-4; J: TRBJ2-3; DNA: TGTGCCAGCAATGGGGTCAGGGTGATAGATACGCAGTATTTT; CDR3: CASNGVRVIDTQYF
D: .; size: many; V: TRBV4-1; J: TRBJ2-2; DNA: TGCGCCAGCAGCCAAGATATGGCAGGGACTCAAACGAACACCGGGGAGCTGTTTTTT; CDR3: CASSQDMAGTQTNTGELFF
D: .; size: few; V: TRBV6-5; J: TRBJ2-1; DNA: TGTGCCAGCAGAGACCGGGACCTCTACAATGAGCAGTTCTTC; CDR3: CASRDRDLYNEQFF
D: .; size: many; V: TRBV19; J: TRBJ1-5; DNA: TGTGCCAGTAGTATAAGTCTCGGGCAGGGTAACGGTCAGCCCCAGCATTTT; CDR3: CASSISLGQGNGQPQHF
D: TRBD2; size: many; V: TRBV28; J: TRBJ2-1; DNA: TGTGCCAGCAGTTTAACTCTAGCGGGACCCCTCCCCCACTTCTTC; CDR3: CASSLTLAGPLPHFF
D: TRBD1; size: .; V: TRBV5-4; J: TRBJ1-6; DNA: TGTGCCAGCAGCCGTGGGGCAGGGGGGAATTCACCCCTCCACTTT; CDR3: CASSRGAGGNSPLHF
D: .; size: .; V: TRBV19; J: TRBJ1-5; DNA: TGTGCCAGTAGTTTATACTCCCCGGCAGGGCAGCCCCAGCATTTT; CDR3: CASSLYSPAGQPQHF
D: .; size: medium-sized; V: TRBV2; J: TRBJ2-3; DNA: TGTGCCAGCAGTGAGTGGGCAGGGGGAGGAGATACGCAGTATTTT; CDR3: CASSEWAGGGDTQYF
D: TRBD1; size: many; V: TRBV5-1; J: TRBJ1-1; DNA: TGCGCCAGCAGCTTGGCGACCACAGGGGTAGGGACTGAAGCTTTCTTT; CDR3: CASSLATTGVGTEAFF
D: .; size: many; V: TRBV7-2; J: TRBJ2-7; DNA: TGTGCCAGCAGCGCCCGAACCTCCTACGAGCAGTACTTC; CDR3: CASSARTSYEQYF
D: .; size: many; V: TRBV20-1; J: TRBJ2-3; DNA: TGCAGTGCTAGAGATTCCCAGGTCGGGGCCTCTAGGGATACGCAGTATTTT; CDR3: CSARDSQVGASRDTQYF
D: .; size: many; V: TRBV7-2; J: TRBJ2-3; DNA: TGTGCCAGCAGCCTTGGGTGGACAGATACGCAGTATTTT; CDR3: CASSLGWTDTQYF
D: .; size: many; V: TRBV29-1; J: TRBJ1-2; DNA: TGCAGCGTTCTGACGCCAGCTAACTATGGCTACACCTTC; CDR3: CSVLTPANYGYTF
D: .; size: many; V: TRBV3-1; J: TRBJ2-4; DNA: TGTGCCAGCAGCCAAGATCCCAGGGTAGGCTGGGGTGACAAAAACATTCAGTACTTC; CDR3: CASSQDPRVGWGDKNIQYF
D: .; size: many; V: TRBV11-2; J: TRBJ2-1; DNA: TGTGCCAGCAGCTCGGGGGGCGGTTACAATGAGCAGTTCTTC; CDR3: CASSSGGGYNEQFF
D: .; size: few; V: TRBV2; J: TRBJ1-2; DNA: TGTGCCAGCAGTGGGGCAGCCTATGGCTACACCTTC; CDR3: CASSGAAYGYTF
D: TRBD1; size: many; V: TRBV6-6; J: TRBJ1-6; DNA: TGTGCCAGCTTAAGAGGGACAGCCCCAAATTCACCCCTCCACTTT; CDR3: CASLRGTAPNSPLHF
D: .; size: few; V: TRBV5-6; J: TRBJ1-5; DNA: TGTGCCAGCAGCTTGGGGGGTTTGGGCAATCAGCCCCAGCATTTT; CDR3: CASSLGGLGNQPQHF
D: .; size: .; V: TRBV12-5; J: TRBJ1-5; DNA: TGTGCTAGTGGTTTCCTATACGAAAAACAGCAAATTAATCAGCCCCAGCATTTT; CDR3: CASGFLYEKQQINQPQHF
D: TRBD1; size: many; V: TRBV6-5; J: TRBJ1-2; DNA: TGTGCCAGCAGCCCAGCCGGGACAGGGATGGTAGGGCGCTACACCTTC; CDR3: CASSPAGTGMVGRYTF
D: .; size: many; V: TRBV9; J: TRBJ1-4; DNA: TGTGCCAGCAGCGTAGAGTGGGCGGAAGATGAAAAACTGTTTTTT; CDR3: CASSVEWAEDEKLFF
D: .; size: few; V: TRBV4-1; J: TRBJ1-6; DNA: TGCGCCAGCAGCCAAACAAAACCGGGAAGGAGGGATAATTCACCCCTCCACTTT; CDR3: CASSQTKPGRRDNSPLHF
D: .; size: .; V: TRBV7-6; J: TRBJ2-7; DNA: TGTGCCAGCAGCTTAGATCCAGGAACCTACGAGCAGTACTTC; CDR3: CASSLDPGTYEQYF
D: .; size: few; V: TRBV19; J: TRBJ1-1; DNA: TGTGCCGCCAGTCCCAGTCTCCCAACTGAAGCTTTCTTT; CDR3: CAASPSLPTEAFF
D: .; size: .; V: TRBV28; J: TRBJ2-1; DNA: TGTGCCAGCAGTCTTATTTATCGACATCGGTTCTTC; CDR3: CASSLIYRHRFF
D: .; size: many; V: TRBV7-2; J: TRBJ2-7; DNA: TGTGCCAGCAGCTTAGCAGGGCTCACCTACGAGCAGTACTTC; CDR3: CASSLAGLTYEQYF
D: .; size: many; V: TRBV11-2; J: TRBJ2-1; DNA: TGTGCCAGCAGCTTAGGGGAGCGGGTGGGTGAGCAGTTCTTC; CDR3: CASSLGERVGEQFF
D: .; size: many; V: TRBV7-8; J: TRBJ2-5; DNA: TGTGCCAGCAGCTCACCGCCGGGCGACTCCAGGCCAGTAGAGACCCAGTACTTC; CDR3: CASSSPPGDSRPVETQYF
D: .; size: many; V: TRBV20-1; J: TRBJ1-4; DNA: TGCAGTGCTAGAGTGAGCGGGGACAAAGATGAAAAACTGTTTTTT; CDR3: CSARVSGDKDEKLFF
D: .; size: many; V: TRBV13; J: TRBJ1-5; DNA: TGTGCCAGCAGCTCGTTTGGGGACAGCAATCAGCCCCAGCATTTT; CDR3: CASSSFGDSNQPQHF
D: TRBD1; size: many; V: TRBV3-1; J: TRBJ1-2; DNA: TGTGCCAGCAGCCCCGTCGGCAGGGGGGATTCCACCTTC; CDR3: CASSPVGRGDSTF
D: .; size: few; V: TRBV30; J: TRBJ2-2; DNA: TGTGCCTGGAGTGTAGGTCTCCCCACCGGGGAGCTGTTTTTT; CDR3: CAWSVGLPTGELFF
D: TRBD2; size: many; V: TRBV7-8; J: TRBJ2-7; DNA: TGTGCCAGCAGTTGGACTTCCGGGACTAGCGGGGCTAAGGCCTCCGAGCAGTACTTC; CDR3: CASSWTSGTSGAKASEQYF
D: .; size: .; V: TRBV2; J: TRBJ1-5; DNA: TGTGCCAGCAGCCGGGGACCGGATGGCAATCAGCCCCAGCATTTT; CDR3: CASSRGPDGNQPQHF
D: .; size: many; V: TRBV5-1; J: TRBJ2-5; DNA: TGCGCCAGCAGCTTGACAGGGACGCAAGAGACCCAGTACTTC; CDR3: CASSLTGTQETQYF